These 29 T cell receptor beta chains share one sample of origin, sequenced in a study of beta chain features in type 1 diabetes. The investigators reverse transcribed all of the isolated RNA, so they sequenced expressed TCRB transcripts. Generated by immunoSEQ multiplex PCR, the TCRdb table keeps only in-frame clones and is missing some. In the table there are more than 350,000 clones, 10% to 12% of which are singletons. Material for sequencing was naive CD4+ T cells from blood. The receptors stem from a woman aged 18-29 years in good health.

Here the CDR3 DNA reads TGTGCCAGCAGCCCACTAGACAGGGAGCTCACTGAAGCTTTCTTT. Its translation is CASSPLDRELTEAFF. V is TRBV5-6 and J is TRBJ1-1, with 7 bases aligning to TRBD1. Germline values: CDR1 SGHDT, CDR2 YYEEEE. The J segment lost 4 bases and the V segment lost 4 bases, leaving 10 bases of the junction unmatched. The CDR3 covers 15 residues.

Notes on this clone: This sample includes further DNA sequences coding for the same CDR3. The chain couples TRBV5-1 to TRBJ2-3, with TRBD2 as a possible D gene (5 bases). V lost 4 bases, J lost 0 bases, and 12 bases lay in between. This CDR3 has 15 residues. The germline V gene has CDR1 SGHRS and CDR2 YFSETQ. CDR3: CASSSSGASTDTQYF. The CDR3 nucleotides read TGCGCCAGCAGCAGCAGCGGAGCTAGCACAGATACGCAGTATTTT.

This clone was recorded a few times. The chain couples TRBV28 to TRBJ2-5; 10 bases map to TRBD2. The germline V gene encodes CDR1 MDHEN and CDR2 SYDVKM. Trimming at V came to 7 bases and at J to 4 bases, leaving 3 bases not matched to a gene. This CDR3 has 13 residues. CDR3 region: CASTSGSRETQYF. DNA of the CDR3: TGTGCCAGCACTAGCGGGAGTCGAGAGACCCAGTACTTC. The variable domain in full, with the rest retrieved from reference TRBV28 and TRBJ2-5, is DVKVTQSSRYLVKRTGEKVFLECVQDMDHENMFWYRQDPGLGLRLIYFSYDVKMKEKGDIPEGYSVSREKKERFSLILESASTNQTSMYLCASTSGSRETQYFGPGTRLLVL.

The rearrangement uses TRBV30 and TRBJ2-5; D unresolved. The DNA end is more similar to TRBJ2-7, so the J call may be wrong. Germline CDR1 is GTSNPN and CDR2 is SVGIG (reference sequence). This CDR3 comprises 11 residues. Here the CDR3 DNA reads TGTGCCTGGAGTGCCGGCTACGAGCAGTACTTC. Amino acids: CAWSAGYEQYF.

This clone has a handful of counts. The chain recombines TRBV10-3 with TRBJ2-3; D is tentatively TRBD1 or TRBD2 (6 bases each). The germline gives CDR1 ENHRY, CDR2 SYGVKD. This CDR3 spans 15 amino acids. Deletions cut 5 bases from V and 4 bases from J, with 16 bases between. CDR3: CAISQEGGFADTQYF. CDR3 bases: TGTGCCATCAGTCAGGAGGGGGGTTTCGCAGATACGCAGTATTTT.

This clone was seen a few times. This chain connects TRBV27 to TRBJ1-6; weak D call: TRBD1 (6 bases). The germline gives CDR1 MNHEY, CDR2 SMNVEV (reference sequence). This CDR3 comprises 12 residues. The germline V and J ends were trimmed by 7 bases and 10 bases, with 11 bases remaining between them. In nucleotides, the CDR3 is TGTGCCAGCAAGGGGGGTTGGTCACCCCTCCACTTT. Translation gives CASKGGWSPLHF.

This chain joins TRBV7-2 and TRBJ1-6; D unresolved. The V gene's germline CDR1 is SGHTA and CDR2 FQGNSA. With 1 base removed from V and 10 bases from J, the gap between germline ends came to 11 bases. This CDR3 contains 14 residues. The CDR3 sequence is CASSLGPGGSPLHF. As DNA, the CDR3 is TGTGCCAGCAGCTTAGGACCGGGAGGGTCACCCCTCCACTTT. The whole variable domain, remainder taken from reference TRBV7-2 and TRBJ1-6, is GAGVSQSPSNKVTEKGKDVELRCDPISGHTALYWYRQSLGQGLEFLIYFQGNSAPDKSGLPSDRFSAERTGGSVSTLTIQRTQQEDSAVYLCASSLGPGGSPLHFGNGTRLTVT.

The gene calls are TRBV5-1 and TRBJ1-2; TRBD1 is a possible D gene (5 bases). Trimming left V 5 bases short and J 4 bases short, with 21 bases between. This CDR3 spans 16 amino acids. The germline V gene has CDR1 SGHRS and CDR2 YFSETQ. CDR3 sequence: CASSRGEPDSLYGYTF. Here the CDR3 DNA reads TGCGCCAGCAGTAGGGGCGAACCAGATTCCCTCTATGGCTACACCTTC.

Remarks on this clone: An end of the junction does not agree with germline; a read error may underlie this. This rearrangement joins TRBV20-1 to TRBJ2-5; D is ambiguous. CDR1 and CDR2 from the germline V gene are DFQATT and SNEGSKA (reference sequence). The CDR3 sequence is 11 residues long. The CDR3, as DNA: TGCAGGGCTAGAGTTGGAGAGACCCAGTACTTC. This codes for CRARVGETQYF.

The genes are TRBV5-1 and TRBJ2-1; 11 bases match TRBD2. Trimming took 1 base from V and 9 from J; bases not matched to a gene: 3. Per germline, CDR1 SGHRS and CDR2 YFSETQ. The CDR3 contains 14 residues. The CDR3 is CASSLTSGSREQFF. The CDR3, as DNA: TGCGCCAGCAGCTTGACTAGCGGGAGTCGTGAGCAGTTCTTC.

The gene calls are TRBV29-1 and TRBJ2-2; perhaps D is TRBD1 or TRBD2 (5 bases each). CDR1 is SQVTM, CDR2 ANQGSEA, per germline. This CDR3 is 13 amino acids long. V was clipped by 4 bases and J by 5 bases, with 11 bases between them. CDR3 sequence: CSVARDGTGELFF. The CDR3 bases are TGCAGCGTTGCTCGGGACGGTACCGGGGAGCTGTTTTTT.

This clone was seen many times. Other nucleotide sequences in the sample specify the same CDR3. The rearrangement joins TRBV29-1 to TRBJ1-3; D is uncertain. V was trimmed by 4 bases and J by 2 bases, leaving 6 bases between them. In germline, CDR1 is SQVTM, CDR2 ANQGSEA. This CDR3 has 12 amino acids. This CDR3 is CSVGQAGNTIYF. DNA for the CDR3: TGCAGCGTTGGACAAGCTGGAAACACCATATATTTT.

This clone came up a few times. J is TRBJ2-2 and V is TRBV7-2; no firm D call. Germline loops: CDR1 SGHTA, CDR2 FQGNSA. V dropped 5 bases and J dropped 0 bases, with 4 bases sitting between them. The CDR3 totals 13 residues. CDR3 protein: CASSTTNTGELFF. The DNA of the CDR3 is TGTGCCAGCAGCACGACGAACACCGGGGAGCTGTTTTTT.

The CDR3: CASSATYGLESDTQYF. CDR3 in DNA: TGTGCCAGTAGTGCGACCTACGGGTTGGAGTCAGATACGCAGTATTTT. The rearrangement links TRBV19 to TRBJ2-3; D gene unclear. Germline-derived CDR1 and CDR2 are LNHDA and SQIVND (reference sequence). CDR3 length equals 16 residues. V was clipped by 5 bases and J by 4 bases, with 19 bases between them.

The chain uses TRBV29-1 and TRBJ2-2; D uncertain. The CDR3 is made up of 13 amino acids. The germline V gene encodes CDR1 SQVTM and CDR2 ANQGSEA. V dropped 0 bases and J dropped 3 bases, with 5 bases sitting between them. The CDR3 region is CSVEDFYTGELFF. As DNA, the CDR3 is TGCAGCGTTGAAGATTTCTACACCGGGGAGCTGTTTTTT.

The CDR3 region is CASSLGQETQYF. Written as DNA, the CDR3 is TGTGCCAGCAGCTTAGGCCAAGAGACCCAGTACTTC. The J gene is TRBJ2-5, the V gene TRBV11-2; D remains unclear. The CDR3 length is 12 residues. From germline, CDR1 is SGHAT and CDR2 FQNNGV. V gave up 1 base and J gave up 1 base, with 1 base separating them.

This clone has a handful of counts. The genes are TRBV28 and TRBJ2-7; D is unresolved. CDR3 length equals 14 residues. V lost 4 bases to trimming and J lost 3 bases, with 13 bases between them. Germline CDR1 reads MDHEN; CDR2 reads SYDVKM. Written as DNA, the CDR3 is TGTGCCAGCAGTTCCTCCGCCAACAACTACGAGCAGTACGTC. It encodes CASSSSANNYEQYV.

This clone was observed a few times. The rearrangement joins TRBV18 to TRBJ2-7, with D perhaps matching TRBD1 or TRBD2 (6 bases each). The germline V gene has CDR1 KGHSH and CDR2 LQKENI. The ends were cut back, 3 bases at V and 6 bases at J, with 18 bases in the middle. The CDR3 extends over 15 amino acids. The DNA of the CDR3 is TGTGCCAGCTCACCGACTAATCCCGGGGGCCCCGAGCAGTACGTC. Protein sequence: CASSPTNPGGPEQYV.

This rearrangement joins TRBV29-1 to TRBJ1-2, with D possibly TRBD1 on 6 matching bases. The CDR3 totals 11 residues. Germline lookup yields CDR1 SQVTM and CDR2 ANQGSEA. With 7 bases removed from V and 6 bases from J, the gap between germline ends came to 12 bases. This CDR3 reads CSGGAADGYTF. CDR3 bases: TGCAGCGGGGGGGCCGCGGATGGCTACACCTTC.

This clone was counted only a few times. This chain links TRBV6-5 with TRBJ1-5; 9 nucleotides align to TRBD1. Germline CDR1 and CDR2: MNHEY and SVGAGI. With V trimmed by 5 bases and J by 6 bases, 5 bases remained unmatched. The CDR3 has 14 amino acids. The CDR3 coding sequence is TGTGCCAGCAGTAGAAACAGGGGGCTTCAGCCCCAGCATTTT. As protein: CASSRNRGLQPQHF.

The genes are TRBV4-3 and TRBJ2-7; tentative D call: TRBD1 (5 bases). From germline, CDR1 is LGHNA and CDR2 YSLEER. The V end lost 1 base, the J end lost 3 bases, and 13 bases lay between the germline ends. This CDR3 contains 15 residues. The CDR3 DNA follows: TGCGCCAGCAGCCAAGCGAGGACAAGAAGCTACGAGCAGTACTTC. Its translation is CASSQARTRSYEQYF.

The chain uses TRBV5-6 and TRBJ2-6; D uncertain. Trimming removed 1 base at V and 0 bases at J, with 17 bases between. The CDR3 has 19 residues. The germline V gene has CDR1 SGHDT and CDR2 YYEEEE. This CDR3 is CASSLRYALGNSGANVLTF. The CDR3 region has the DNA TGTGCCAGCAGCTTGCGTTATGCCCTGGGGAACTCTGGGGCCAACGTCCTGACTTTC.

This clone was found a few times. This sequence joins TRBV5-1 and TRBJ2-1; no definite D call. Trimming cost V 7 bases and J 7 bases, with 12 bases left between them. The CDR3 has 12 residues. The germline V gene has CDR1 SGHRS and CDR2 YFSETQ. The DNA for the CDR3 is TGCGCCAGCGGCACCACGGGTAATGAGCAGTTCTTC. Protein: CASGTTGNEQFF.

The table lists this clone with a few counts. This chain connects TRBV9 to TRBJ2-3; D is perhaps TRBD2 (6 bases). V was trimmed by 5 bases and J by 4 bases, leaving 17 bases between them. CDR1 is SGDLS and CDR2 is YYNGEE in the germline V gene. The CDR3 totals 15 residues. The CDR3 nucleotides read TGTGCCAGCAGTGACCGGAGGGATCTGGCAGATACGCAGTATTTT. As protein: CASSDRRDLADTQYF.

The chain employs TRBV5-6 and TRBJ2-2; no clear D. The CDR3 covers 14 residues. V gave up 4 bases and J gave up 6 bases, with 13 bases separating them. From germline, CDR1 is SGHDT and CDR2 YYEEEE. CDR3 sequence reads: CASSTTSPAGELFF. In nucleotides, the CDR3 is TGTGCCAGCAGCACAACTTCCCCAGCCGGGGAGCTGTTTTTT.

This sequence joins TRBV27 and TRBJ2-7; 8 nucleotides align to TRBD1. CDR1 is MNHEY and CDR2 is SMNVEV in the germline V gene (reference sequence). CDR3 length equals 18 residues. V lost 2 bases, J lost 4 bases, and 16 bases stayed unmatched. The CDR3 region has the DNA TGTGCCAGCAGTTTACGGGCCCGTACAGGGGGAGAGTCGTACGAGCAGTACTTC. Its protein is CASSLRARTGGESYEQYF.

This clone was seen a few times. Here the CDR3 reads CSVERDRGGGYTF. The CDR3 DNA follows: TGCAGCGTTGAACGGGACAGGGGAGGTGGCTACACCTTC. The chain uses TRBV29-1 and TRBJ1-2; 10 positions match TRBD1. The germline V gene encodes CDR1 SQVTM and CDR2 ANQGSEA. The CDR3 contains 13 residues. The junction had 4 bases not matched to a gene; V was cut back by 2 bases and J by 7 bases.

CDR3 amino acids: CATSRGGTPGHEQFF. DNA of the CDR3: TGTGCCACCAGCAGAGGCGGGACCCCTGGGCATGAGCAGTTCTTC. This chain connects TRBV15 to TRBJ2-1, with D perhaps matching TRBD2 (6 bases). Trimming shortened V by 1 base and J by 8 bases, and 15 bases separated the two germline ends. The CDR3 loop spans 15 amino acids. Germline V gene lookup returns CDR1 LNHNV and CDR2 YYDKDF (reference sequence).

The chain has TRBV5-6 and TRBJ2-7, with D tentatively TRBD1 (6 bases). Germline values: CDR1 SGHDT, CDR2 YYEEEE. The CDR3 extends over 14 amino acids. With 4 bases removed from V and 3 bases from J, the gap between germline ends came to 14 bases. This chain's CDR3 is CASSAPGGFYEQYV. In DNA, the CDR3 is TGTGCCAGCAGCGCCCCTGGGGGCTTCTACGAGCAGTACGTC.